This entry is about one T cell receptor beta chain. Its cognate antigen is unknown. This sample is part of a study of T cell responses to AZD1222 COVID-19 vaccine. Study findings and constraints: Most donors were white British and more were female, and clonal diversity was possibly underestimated.

Produced via immunoSEQ multiplex PCR; TCRdb's table is partial and in-frame only. Of approximately 120,000 clones listed, approximately 85% are singletons. CDR3 length: 16 residues. Trimming left V 5 bases short and J 8 bases short, with 22 bases between. Germline V gives CDR1 SEHNR, CDR2 FQNEAQ (reference sequence). Pooled samples include second doses given at about 4 or 12 weeks. This TCR was sampled from an adult who received the AZD1222 COVID-19 vaccine. This chain uses TRBV7-9 with TRBJ2-1; D unclear. Here the sequenced sample was peripheral blood, taken 28 days after the second AZD1222 dose. The CDR3 reads CASSTDMGTIEDEQFF. CDR3 bases: TGTGCCAGCAGCACAGACATGGGCACGATTGAAGATGAGCAGTTCTTC.